The 19 T cell receptor beta chains given below trace back to one sample, sequenced in a study of blood T cell repertoires in COVID-19. Assay used: immunoSEQ multiplex PCR; TCRdb lists only in-frame clones, some missing. The table lists approximately 21,000 clones, about nine tenths of them singletons. The sequencing sample was made of peripheral blood. These TCRs come from a woman aged 80 or over with active or convalescent COVID-19.

The V and J genes are TRBV7-2 and TRBJ1-2; the D is unclear. The length of the CDR3 is 14 residues. Germline lookup yields CDR1 SGHTA and CDR2 FQGNSA. The V gene lost 5 bases and the J gene lost 5 bases, with 15 bases spanning the gap. For the CDR3, the DNA is TGTGCCAGCAGCGACTACCTCAGAGGGTATGGCTACACCTTC. It yields the protein CASSDYLRGYGYTF.

The chain links TRBV7-9 to TRBJ1-5, with 9 bases matching TRBD1. Germline lookup yields CDR1 SEHNR and CDR2 FQNEAQ (reference sequence). There are 16 residues in the CDR3. The J segment lost 1 base and the V segment lost 5 bases, leaving 6 bases of the junction unmatched. CDR3 region: CASSPHDRGSNQPQHF. The CDR3 DNA follows: TGTGCCAGCAGCCCGCATGACAGGGGGAGCAATCAGCCCCAGCATTTT.

The chain recombines TRBV11-2 with TRBJ2-7; TRBD1 matches 7 bases. The CDR3 loop spans 17 amino acids. Germline lookup yields CDR1 SGHAT and CDR2 FQNNGV. Trimming cost V 0 bases and J 3 bases; bases outside gene matches: 11. CDR3 coding DNA: TGTGCCAGCAGCTTAGAGGGGACGGGACAGATCCTCTACGAGCAGTACTTC. It codes for CASSLEGTGQILYEQYF.

The J gene is TRBJ2-1, the V gene TRBV27; 11 bases fit TRBD2. CDR3 size: 15 residues. Germline V lookup: CDR1 MNHEY, CDR2 SMNVEV (reference sequence). V shed 6 bases, J shed 7 bases, and the junction held 8 bases outside the gene matches. CDR3 in DNA: TGTGCCAGCAGAAATAGCGGGGGGGCGGGTAATGAGCAGTTCTTC. The encoded protein is CASRNSGGAGNEQFF.

V and J are TRBV7-3 and TRBJ1-6, with D perhaps matching TRBD1 (6 bases). The CDR3 consists of 15 residues. V shed 5 bases and J shed 2 bases, with 10 bases lying between them. Per the germline V gene, CDR1 is SGHTA and CDR2 is FQGTGA. CDR3 residues: CASSATGTYNSPLHF. The CDR3 bases are TGTGCCAGCAGCGCCACAGGGACCTATAATTCACCCCTCCACTTT.

This clone has just a few counts. This sequence joins TRBV3-1 (or the pseudogene TRBV3-2) and TRBJ1-2; tentative D call: TRBD1 (5 bases). Germline values: CDR1 LGHDT, CDR2 YNNKEL (reference sequence). The CDR3 has 15 amino acids. V was shortened by 0 bases and J by 8 bases, with 16 bases between the two germline ends. The CDR3 loop reads CASSQDTFLGPGYTF. The CDR3 bases are TGTGCCAGCAGCCAAGACACGTTCTTGGGGCCAGGCTACACCTTC.

This clone has a handful of counts. The chain combines TRBV20-1 with TRBJ2-7; TRBD1 matches 7 bases. The V and J ends lost 6 bases and 5 bases, in that order; junction bases with no gene match: 4. Germline V gene lookup returns CDR1 DFQATT and CDR2 SNEGSKA (reference sequence). The CDR3 covers 11 residues. This CDR3 is CSANDRDEQYF. The CDR3 bases are TGCAGTGCAAACGACAGGGACGAGCAGTACTTC.

This chain joins TRBV7-2 and TRBJ1-5; D unresolved. The V end was cut by 5 bases, the J end by 4 bases, with 9 bases between. Germline values: CDR1 SGHTA, CDR2 FQGNSA. The CDR3 loop spans 13 amino acids. The DNA for the CDR3 is TGTGCCAGCAGCCCGGGTAGTAATCAGCCCCAGCATTTT. Translated: CASSPGSNQPQHF.

This chain uses TRBV11-3 with TRBJ1-6, with D tentatively TRBD1 (6 bases). The germline gives CDR1 SGHNT, CDR2 YENEEA. Trimming pared 2 bases from V and 0 bases from J, leaving 11 bases between. The CDR3 contains 17 residues. The CDR3 DNA reads as TGTGCCAGCAGCTTAAGGGGGGGGAGCTCCTATAATTCACCCCTCCACTTT. Translation gives CASSLRGGSSYNSPLHF. The entire variable domain, with the rest obtained from reference TRBV11-3 and TRBJ1-6, is as follows: EAGVVQSPRYKIIEKKQPVAFWCNPISGHNTLYWYLQNLGQGPELLIRYENEEAVDDSQLPKDRFSAERLKGVDSTLKIQPAELGDSAVYLCASSLRGGSSYNSPLHFGNGTRLTVT.

The CDR3 DNA reads as TGTGCCAGCGGCCGACGCACCGGGGAGCTGTTTTTT. This translates into CASGRRTGELFF. This chain joins TRBV7-8 and TRBJ2-2; D gene ambiguous. Per germline, CDR1 SGHVS and CDR2 FQNEAQ. CDR3 size: 12 residues. Deletions cut 8 bases from V and 4 bases from J, with 8 bases between.

This chain connects TRBV5-1 to TRBJ2-3; D gene unclear. The CDR3 spans 11 residues. V gave up 1 base and J gave up 5 bases, with 2 bases separating them. Germline V gene data show CDR1 as SGHRS and CDR2 as YFSETQ. The chain's CDR3 is CASSLQDTQYF. CDR3 coding DNA: TGCGCCAGCAGCTTGCAAGATACGCAGTATTTT. The whole variable domain, remainder taken from reference TRBV5-1 and TRBJ2-3, is KAGVTQTPRYLIKTRGQQVTLSCSPISGHRSVSWYQQTPGQGLQFLFEYFSETQRNKGNFPGRFSGRQFSNSRSEMNVSTLELGDSALYLCASSLQDTQYFGPGTRLTVL.

This chain joins TRBV7-9 and TRBJ2-1; 8 bases fit TRBD1. The ends lost 5 bases at V and 3 bases at J; junction bases unmatched: 9. The CDR3 runs to 16 residues. Germline values: CDR1 SEHNR, CDR2 FQNEAQ (reference sequence). This CDR3 is CASSHRPGTGYNEQFF. In DNA form, the CDR3 reads TGTGCCAGCAGCCACCGACCCGGGACAGGCTACAATGAGCAGTTCTTC. The full variable domain, rest sourced from reference TRBV7-9 and TRBJ2-1, is DTGVSQNPRHKITKRGQNVTFRCDPISEHNRLYWYRQTLGQGPEFLTYFQNEAQLEKSRLLSDRFSAERPKGSFSTLEIQRTEQGDSAMYLCASSHRPGTGYNEQFFGPGTRLTVL.

This clone was observed a few times. V is TRBV5-1 and J is TRBJ1-5, with no clear D. The V and J ends lost 3 bases and 2 bases respectively, with 9 bases between them. Germline values: CDR1 SGHRS, CDR2 YFSETQ. CDR3 length: 14 amino acids. This CDR3 is CASSYGVGNQPQHF. Written as DNA, the CDR3 is TGCGCCAGCAGCTACGGGGTGGGCAATCAGCCCCAGCATTTT.

V gene TRBV12-5 combines with J gene TRBJ2-1, with 8 bases identical to TRBD1. The CDR3 has 16 residues. With V trimmed by 0 bases and J by 3 bases, 4 bases remained unmatched. The V gene's germline CDR1 is LGHNT and CDR2 FRNRAP. In DNA, the CDR3 is TGTGCTAGTGGTTTGGTCGCAGGGGGCTTCTACAATGAGCAGTTCTTC. It specifies CASGLVAGGFYNEQFF. The full variable domain, with the rest looked up from reference TRBV12-5 and TRBJ2-1, is DARVTQTPRHKVTEMGQEVTMRCQPILGHNTVFWYRQTMMQGLELLAYFRNRAPLDDSGMPKDRFSAEMPDATLATLKIQPSEPRDSAVYFCASGLVAGGFYNEQFFGPGTRLTVL.

There are a few counts of this clone. CDR3 nucleotides: TGTGCCATCAAAGGGACAGGCTTTGCCGGGGAGCTGTTTTTT. The encoded protein is CAIKGTGFAGELFF. The chain couples TRBV10-3 to TRBJ2-2, with 8 nucleotides matching TRBD1. Germline V gene sequence: CDR1 ENHRY, CDR2 SYGVKD. V lost 7 bases to trimming and J lost 6 bases; unmatched junction nucleotides: 7. This CDR3 spans 14 amino acids.

On this clone itself: Other DNA variants within this sample encode the same CDR3. The chain has TRBV11-2 and TRBJ2-7; 7 bases align to TRBD2. This CDR3 is built from 15 residues. V lost 1 base to trimming and J lost 3 bases; unmatched junction nucleotides: 6. CDR1 is SGHAT and CDR2 is FQNNGV in the germline V gene. This CDR3 reads CASSLVGGGNYEQYF. CDR3 DNA: TGTGCCAGCAGCTTAGTTGGGGGGGGGAACTACGAGCAGTACTTC.

The rearrangement links TRBV6-5 to TRBJ2-1; 11 bases map to TRBD2. CDR1 MNHEY and CDR2 SVGAGI come from the germline V gene. CDR3 size: 15 residues. J was trimmed by 5 bases and V by 6 bases; bases with no gene match: 6. CDR3 residues: CASRSGTSGNNEQFF. In nucleotides, the CDR3 is TGTGCCAGCAGGTCTGGGACTAGCGGAAACAATGAGCAGTTCTTC.

This clone was picked up a small number of times. The rearrangement joins TRBV18 to TRBJ2-7, with 8 bases aligning to TRBD2. Germline-derived CDR1 and CDR2 are KGHSH and LQKENI. The CDR3 totals 14 residues. With V trimmed by 6 bases and J by 4 bases, 8 bases remained unmatched. CDR3 DNA: TGTGCCAGCTCGCCTGGCAGCGGGAGATACGAGCAGTACTTC. This sequence encodes CASSPGSGRYEQYF.

This chain connects TRBV19 to TRBJ2-2; 7 bases agree with TRBD1. This CDR3 has 19 residues. The V gene end was trimmed by 1 base and the J gene end by 0 bases; junction bases not matched to a gene: 11. Looked up from germline, CDR1 is LNHDA and CDR2 is SQIVND (reference sequence). The CDR3 loop reads CASSIGRGTFVANTGELFF. The CDR3 DNA is TGTGCCAGTAGTATAGGCAGGGGGACATTTGTAGCGAACACCGGGGAGCTGTTTTTT.